Here is one T cell receptor delta chain with its context. Its antigen is undetermined. The junction shows a germline mismatch at one end, possibly a read error. RNA was extracted from the cells and then reverse transcribed. Pooled V-gene forward primers with one constant-region reverse primer generated the CDR3 amplicons by multiplex PCR. TCRdb reprocessed the multiplex PCR reads using CATT. The sample holds about 75,000 delta-chain clones; around 32% are singletons and the top ten take under 0.3%. This entry is derived from a study of Vδ1+ human thymocytes. Points from the study as a whole: Thymic TRG and TRD repertoires appeared highly polyclonal. TRD repertoires were essentially private, unlike widely shared TRG clonotypes. Despite high sort purity, approximately 21% of thymic T cell receptor delta sequences were Vdelta2.

Germline loops: CDR1 GEAIGNYY, CDR2 EKD. The CDR3 totals 18 residues. Vdelta1+ thymocyte sorts reached between about 97% and 99.6% purity. This clonotype was obtained from a boy younger than two who had congenital heart surgery. The chain combines TRDV2 with TRDJ3, with 8 positions matching TRDD3. Input material: Vdelta1+ gamma-delta thymocytes from the thymus. Subset specified: FACS-sorted CD3+ TCRalphabeta- TCRVdelta1+ TCRVdelta2- thymocytes. The CDR3: CACEGGGSGCWGTRQMFF. The CDR3 DNA is TGTGCCTGTGAGGGTGGGGGATCTGGTTGCTGGGGCACCCGACAGATGTTTTTC.